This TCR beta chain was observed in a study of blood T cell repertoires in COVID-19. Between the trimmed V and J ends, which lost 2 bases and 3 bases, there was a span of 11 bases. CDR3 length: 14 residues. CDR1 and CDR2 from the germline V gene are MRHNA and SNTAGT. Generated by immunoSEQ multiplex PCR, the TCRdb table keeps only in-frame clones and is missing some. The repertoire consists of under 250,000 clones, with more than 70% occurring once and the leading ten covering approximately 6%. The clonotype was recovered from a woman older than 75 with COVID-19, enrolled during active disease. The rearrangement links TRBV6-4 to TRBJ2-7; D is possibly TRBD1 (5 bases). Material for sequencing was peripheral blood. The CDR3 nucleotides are TGTGCCAGCAGTGACCGGACAATAGGCTACGAGCAGTACTTC. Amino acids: CASSDRTIGYEQYF.